The rows below give T cell receptor beta chains drawn from one sample of a study of T cells in localized non-small cell lung cancer. Produced via immunoSEQ multiplex PCR; TCRdb's table is partial and in-frame only. Of about 24,000 clones in the sample, approximately 90% were seen once. The sample in question was PBMCs, obtained before any cancer treatment. The receptors were gathered from a man between 40 and 70 years old with stage II lung adenocarcinoma. CDR3s include the opening cysteine and the closing phenylalanine or tryptophan. The D gene is left open where the match is weak. Size is stated for part of the rows, as once, few or many counts, or as a class when the clone is expanded.

j_call | d_call | v_call | clone_size | cdr3_nt | cdr3_aa
TRBJ1-1 | TRBD1 | TRBV6-5 | NA | TGTGCCAGCAGTTCCGGGACAGGGGGGTGGACTGAAGCTTTCTTT | CASSSGTGGWTEAFF
TRBJ1-2 | NA | TRBV5-6 | NA | TGTGCCAGCAGGGTCCGGGGGTCAACCTATGGCTACACCTTC | CASRVRGSTYGYTF
TRBJ2-5 | NA | TRBV25-1 | NA | TGTGCCAGCAGTGTCCAAGAGACCCAGTACTTC | CASSVQETQYF
TRBJ2-2 | NA | TRBV5-6 | NA | TGTGCCAGCAGCTTGGCCCACACCGGGGAGCTGTTTTTT | CASSLAHTGELFF
TRBJ1-4 | NA | TRBV4-1 | NA | TGCGCCAGCAGCCAAGATCCTCTGGGGGATGGTGAAAAACTGTTTTTT | CASSQDPLGDGEKLFF
TRBJ2-4 | TRBD2 | TRBV9 | NA | TGTGCCAGCAGCGTAGAAGCTAGCGGGGGTCAGTACTTC | CASSVEASGGQYF
TRBJ1-4 | NA | TRBV6-1 | NA | TGTGCCAGCCGACCGGGTAATAATGAAAAACTGTTTTTT | CASRPGNNEKLFF
TRBJ1-4 | NA | TRBV18 | NA | TGTGCCAGCTCAGCCGGGCTGAGTGATGAAAAACTGTTTTTT | CASSAGLSDEKLFF
TRBJ2-2 | NA | TRBV28 | NA | TGTGCCAGCAGTTCGGGTTACACCGGGGAGCTGTTTTTT | CASSSGYTGELFF
TRBJ1-1 | NA | TRBV10-1 | NA | TGCGCCAGCAGCCGCCTCCCCGGCACTGAAGCTTTCTTT | CASSRLPGTEAFF
TRBJ2-2 | TRBD2 | TRBV7-6 | NA | TGTGCCAGCAGCGGACGGGGAGCGGGAGTAAACGGGGAGCTGTTTTTT | CASSGRGAGVNGELFF
TRBJ2-7 | TRBD1 | TRBV6-1 | once | TGTGCCAGCAGTGTAGGGACAGGGGTCTCCTACGAGCAGTACTTC | CASSVGTGVSYEQYF
TRBJ2-1 | NA | TRBV13 | NA | TGTGCCAGCCTACTAGAGGGGGGTCGTGAGCAGTTCTTC | CASLLEGGREQFF
TRBJ2-5 | TRBD2 | TRBV10-3 | NA | TGTGCCATCAGTGTTTCAGCGGGAGTAGAGACCCAGTACTTC | CAISVSAGVETQYF
TRBJ2-5 | NA | TRBV4-3 | NA | TGCGCCAGCAGCCAACTCCTGGGAGAGACCCAGTACTTC | CASSQLLGETQYF
TRBJ2-7 | NA | TRBV11-3 | medium-sized | TGTGCCAGCAGCAGACCGACTAGTAGAGTACACGAGCAGTACTTC | CASSRPTSRVHEQYF
TRBJ2-7 | NA | TRBV11-3 | NA | TGTGCCAGCAGCGCCAGGGACTCGGACTACGAGCAGTACTTC | CASSARDSDYEQYF
TRBJ1-6 | TRBD1 | TRBV7-2 | once | TGTGCCAGCAGCCTAAGACAGGGAGGCGATTCACCCCTCCACTTT | CASSLRQGGDSPLHF
TRBJ2-3 | NA | TRBV6-5 | NA | TGTGCCAGCAGTCCCCAGGATGGTCTCACAGATACGCAGTATTTT | CASSPQDGLTDTQYF
TRBJ2-1 | TRBD2 | TRBV28 | NA | TGTGCCAGCACTAGCGGAGCGGATCATGAGCAGTTCTTC | CASTSGADHEQFF
TRBJ2-3 | NA | TRBV12-5 | NA | TGTGCTAGTGGTTTGGTACGGGGGGCGGCAGATACGCAGTATTTT | CASGLVRGAADTQYF
TRBJ2-7 | NA | TRBV29-1 | NA | TGCAGCGGGACCCTCGCCTACGAGCAGTACTTC | CSGTLAYEQYF
TRBJ1-1 | NA | TRBV30 | few | TGTGCCTGGAGTGTATCAGCTAACACTGAAGCTTTCTTT | CAWSVSANTEAFF
TRBJ1-3 | NA | TRBV6-5 | NA | TGTGCCAGCAGCGTAGGGGCCCTGGGAAACACCATATATTTT | CASSVGALGNTIYF
TRBJ2-7 | NA | TRBV5-5 | NA | TGTGCCAGCAGCTTGGTTGGGCACGAGCAGTACTTC | CASSLVGHEQYF
TRBJ1-1 | TRBD1 | TRBV19 | NA | TGTGCCAGTAGTCGGCGGGACAGATTATACACTGAAGCTTTCTTT | CASSRRDRLYTEAFF
TRBJ1-6 | NA | TRBV5-6 | NA | TGTGCCAGCAGCCCACCGGGACAAAATTCACCCCTCCACTTT | CASSPPGQNSPLHF
TRBJ1-1 | NA | TRBV19 | NA | TGTGCCAGTCAAGCGGGCAGGAACACTGAAGCTTTCTTT | CASQAGRNTEAFF
TRBJ1-5 | TRBD1 | TRBV19 | NA | TGTGCCAGTAGTCCACGGACAGGGCGTCAGCCCCAGCATTTT | CASSPRTGRQPQHF
TRBJ1-5 | TRBD1 | TRBV6-1 | NA | TGTGCCAGCAGTGAATTGGGGGGACAGGCTCTCAATCAGCCCCAGCATTTT | CASSELGGQALNQPQHF
TRBJ2-1 | TRBD2 | TRBV4-3 | NA | TGCGCCAGCAGCCAAGGCGGGGGGGGCGGAAATGAGCAGTTCTTC | CASSQGGGGGNEQFF
TRBJ1-1 | NA | TRBV30 | NA | TGTGCCCGATCGACAGGAGCCAACACTGAAGCTTTCTTT | CARSTGANTEAFF
TRBJ2-6 | NA | TRBV30 | NA | TGTGCCTGGAGAGGGACTTCGGGGGGGGCCAACGTCCTGACTTTC | CAWRGTSGGANVLTF
TRBJ2-5 | TRBD2 | TRBV7-9 | NA | TGTGCCAGCAGCTTAGCGGGACTAGCTGGTAGGGAAGAGACCCAGTACTTC | CASSLAGLAGREETQYF
TRBJ2-4 | NA | TRBV6-5 | NA | TGTGCCAGCAGTGAAGAACTAGCCAAAAACATTCAGTACTTC | CASSEELAKNIQYF
TRBJ2-1 | NA | TRBV7-3 | NA | TGTGCCAGCAGCCCAACTAGGGACTCCTACAATGAGCAGTTCTTC | CASSPTRDSYNEQFF
TRBJ1-1 | NA | TRBV5-1 | NA | TGCGCCAGCAGCTTCGGGAGGAAGGACACTGAAGCTTTCTTT | CASSFGRKDTEAFF
TRBJ1-2 | NA | TRBV5-8 | NA | TGTGCCAGCAGCTTGGAGAACTATGGCTACACCTTC | CASSLENYGYTF
TRBJ2-1 | TRBD2 | TRBV5-1 | NA | TGCGCCAGCAGCTTGGGGGCGGGGGGCTCCTACAATGAGCAGTTCTTC | CASSLGAGGSYNEQFF
TRBJ1-1 | NA | TRBV4-2 | NA | TGTGCCAGCAGCCAACTCAGCCTGGGCACTGAAGCTTTCTTT | CASSQLSLGTEAFF
TRBJ1-1 | NA | TRBV11-3 | NA | TGTGCCAGCAGCGTACTTGGGGCGAACACTGAAGCTTTCTTT | CASSVLGANTEAFF
TRBJ2-7 | TRBD1 | TRBV27 | NA | TGTGCCAGCAGTTTAACCGGGACAGGGGGTTACGAGCAGTACTTC | CASSLTGTGGYEQYF
TRBJ2-3 | NA | TRBV27 | NA | TGTGCCAGCAGTTTATCTGGGCCCCCCTGGGATACGCAGTATTTT | CASSLSGPPWDTQYF
TRBJ2-7 | NA | TRBV5-6 | medium-sized | TGTGCCAGCAGCTTGGAGGTTATGTCCTACGAGCAGTACTTC | CASSLEVMSYEQYF
TRBJ2-3 | NA | TRBV7-8 | NA | TGTGCCAGCAGCTGGACGGCTAGCACAGATACGCAGTATTTT | CASSWTASTDTQYF